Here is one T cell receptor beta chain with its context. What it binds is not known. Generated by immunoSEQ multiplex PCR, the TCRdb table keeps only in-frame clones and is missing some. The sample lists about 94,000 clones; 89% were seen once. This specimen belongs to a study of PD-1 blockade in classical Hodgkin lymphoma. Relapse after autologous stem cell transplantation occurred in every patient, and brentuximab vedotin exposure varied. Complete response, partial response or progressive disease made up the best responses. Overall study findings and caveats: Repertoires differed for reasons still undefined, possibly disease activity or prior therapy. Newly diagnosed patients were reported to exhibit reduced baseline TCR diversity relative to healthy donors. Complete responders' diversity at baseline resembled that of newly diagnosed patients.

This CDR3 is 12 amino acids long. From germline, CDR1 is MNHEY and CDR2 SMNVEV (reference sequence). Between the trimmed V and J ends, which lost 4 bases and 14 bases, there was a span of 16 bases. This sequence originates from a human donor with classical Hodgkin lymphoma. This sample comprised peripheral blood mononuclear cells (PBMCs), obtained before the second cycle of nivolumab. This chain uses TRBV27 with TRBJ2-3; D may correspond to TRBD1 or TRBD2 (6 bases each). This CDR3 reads CASSSGGHRPYF. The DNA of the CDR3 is TGTGCCAGCAGTTCCGGGGGACACCGTCCGTATTTT.